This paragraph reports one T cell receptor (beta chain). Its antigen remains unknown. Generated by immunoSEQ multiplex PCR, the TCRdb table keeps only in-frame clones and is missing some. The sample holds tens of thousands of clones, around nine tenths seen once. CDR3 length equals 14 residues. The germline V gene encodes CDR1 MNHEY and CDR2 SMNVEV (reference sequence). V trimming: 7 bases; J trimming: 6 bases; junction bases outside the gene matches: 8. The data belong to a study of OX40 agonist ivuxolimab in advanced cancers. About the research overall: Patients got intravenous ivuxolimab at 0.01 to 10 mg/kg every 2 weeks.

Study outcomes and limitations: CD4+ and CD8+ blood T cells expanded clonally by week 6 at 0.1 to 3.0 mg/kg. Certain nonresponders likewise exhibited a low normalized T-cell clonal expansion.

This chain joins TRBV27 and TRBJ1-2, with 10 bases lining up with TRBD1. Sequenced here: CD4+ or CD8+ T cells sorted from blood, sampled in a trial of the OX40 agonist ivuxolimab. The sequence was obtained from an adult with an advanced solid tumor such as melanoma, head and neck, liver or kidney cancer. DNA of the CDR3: TGTGCCAGCACTGGAATGGGACAGGGGAATGGCTACACCTTC. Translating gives CASTGMGQGNGYTF.